The present T cell receptor beta chain was sequenced within a study of cytomegalovirus exposure and HLA in healthy donors. In the study overall: Around 180 million T cells yielded more than 90 million unique TCR beta sequences in earlier analysis.

As concerns this clone: Its target is unknown.

The V gene lost 4 bases and the J gene lost 2 bases, with 9 bases spanning the gap. The germline gives CDR1 SGDLS, CDR2 YYNGEE. The CDR3 sequence is 14 residues long. Primers: 60 Vbeta forward and 13 Jbeta reverse. Sequencing used immunoSEQ multiplex PCR; TCRdb keeps in-frame clones, though not all of them. Among roughly 190,000 clones listed, around 79% were seen once. Whole-study findings and limits: Relative to equally common others, HLA-associated TCR beta chains showed greater clonal expansion in a later analysis. Relative to the approximately 670-donor mean, N-insertions were reportedly fewer in an Asian-associated ancestry cluster in a later analysis.

The source of this sequence is a girl aged 10 to 17 in good health and CMV-seropositive. V gene TRBV9 combines with J gene TRBJ2-2; possible D gene TRBD2, 5 bases. The sequenced sample consisted of PBMCs. The DNA for the CDR3 is TGTGCCAGCAGCCCGACGGGAAACACCGGGGAGCTGTTTTTT. This encodes CASSPTGNTGELFF.